One and the same sample provided the 12 T cell receptor beta chains below, sequenced in a study of cytomegalovirus exposure and HLA in healthy donors (dated by TCRdb to 2016 to 2017). Libraries were made using the immunoSEQ multiplex PCR assay. A mixture of 60 forward primers for TCR Vbeta segments and 13 reverse primers for TCR Jbeta segments was used in the multiplex PCR. The source is immuneACCESS, and TCRdb retained only in-frame sequences with V and J called. Part of the clones is not carried over; for the studies checked, unresolved V genes explain less than half of this, and the remainder is unexplained. This sample lists more than 150,000 clones; about 80% were detected once. The top ten hold about 1.6% of the sample. Sequenced input: PBMCs. The receptors were gathered from a man aged 35 to 55 in good health and CMV-seronegative.

The rearrangement uses TRBV7-3 and TRBJ2-1; 8 bases fit TRBD2. The CDR3 totals 14 residues. Germline V gene lookup returns CDR1 SGHTA and CDR2 FQGTGA. The trim removed 4 bases at V and 6 bases at J, leaving 5 bases unmatched. The CDR3 spells CASSSGLVSNEQFF. In DNA, the CDR3 is TGTGCCAGCAGCTCGGGACTAGTTAGCAATGAGCAGTTCTTC.

V usage is TRBV6-5 and J usage is TRBJ1-4; no reliable D call. Trimming removed 6 bases from V and 6 bases from J, with 11 bases in between. This CDR3 contains 13 residues. CDR1 MNHEY and CDR2 SVGAGI come from the germline V gene. The CDR3 loop reads CASRPRGDEKLFF. The CDR3 DNA is TGTGCCAGCAGGCCCCGAGGCGATGAAAAACTGTTTTTT.

This chain links TRBV2 with TRBJ1-1, with TRBD1 as a possible D gene (5 bases). V was cut by 0 bases and J by 5 bases, with 10 bases left in between. The CDR3 covers 14 residues. Germline lookup yields CDR1 SNHLY and CDR2 FYNNEI. In DNA form, the CDR3 reads TGTGCCAGCAGTGAAGCGCGGGGGGGGACTGAAGCTTTCTTT. Translated: CASSEARGGTEAFF.

This clone was counted a single time. V is TRBV5-6 and J is TRBJ1-2; D uncertain. Trimming removed 1 base at V and 4 bases at J, with 8 bases between. CDR1 SGHDT and CDR2 YYEEEE come from the germline V gene. The CDR3 has 13 residues. CDR3 bases: TGTGCCAGCAGCTTGAGCCACAGCTATGGCTACACCTTC. Protein sequence: CASSLSHSYGYTF.

The chain recombines TRBV4-1 with TRBJ1-2; no reliable D call. V was cut by 1 base and J by 4 bases, with 19 bases left in between. The length of the CDR3 is 17 residues. Per the germline V gene, CDR1 is MGHRA and CDR2 is YSYEKL. The CDR3 region is CASSQGPPRNLGYGYTF. As DNA, the CDR3 is TGCGCCAGCAGCCAAGGTCCCCCCAGGAACCTCGGCTATGGCTACACCTTC.

The genes are TRBV5-4 and TRBJ2-3; D gene uncertain. Trimming left V 3 bases short and J 0 bases short, with 11 bases between. Germline V lookup: CDR1 SGHNT, CDR2 YYREEE (reference sequence). The CDR3 sequence is 15 residues long. CDR3 loop: CASSSIGASTDTQYF. Here the CDR3 DNA reads TGTGCCAGCAGCTCCATTGGAGCAAGCACAGATACGCAGTATTTT.

The rearrangement uses TRBV11-1 and TRBJ2-7, with D possibly TRBD1 on 6 matching bases. The V end lost 5 bases, the J end lost 1 base, and 15 bases lay between the germline ends. In germline, CDR1 is SGHAT, CDR2 FQDESV (reference sequence). This CDR3 is 15 amino acids long. For the CDR3, the DNA is TGTGCCAGCAGCCCCGGGGCCAGGGGATCCTACGAGCAGTACTTC. Its translation: CASSPGARGSYEQYF.

This clone was seen just once. The chain uses TRBV19 and TRBJ2-1; maybe TRBD2 (6 bases). The CDR3 totals 17 residues. V lost 0 bases, J lost 8 bases, and 20 bases lay in between. The germline V gene encodes CDR1 LNHDA and CDR2 SQIVND (reference sequence). The CDR3 region has the DNA TGTGCCAGTAGTATAGATCTAATCGGGAGAATTGGGGATGAGCAGTTCTTC. Translation gives CASSIDLIGRIGDEQFF.

The chain combines TRBV27 with TRBJ2-7; 12 bases map to TRBD2. CDR3 size: 15 residues. CDR1 is MNHEY and CDR2 is SMNVEV in the germline V gene (reference sequence). Germline trimming cut 6 bases from V and 3 bases from J; bases unmatched to any gene: 6. CDR3 sequence (DNA): TGTGCCAGCAGACCCCTAGCGGGAGGGGTCTACGAGCAGTACTTC. Translating it yields CASRPLAGGVYEQYF.

The genes are TRBV5-1 and TRBJ2-1; TRBD2 matches at 12 bases. The CDR3 extends over 15 amino acids. Looked up from germline, CDR1 is SGHRS and CDR2 is YFSETQ. Trimming cost V 4 bases and J 7 bases; bases outside gene matches: 6. CDR3 DNA: TGCGCCAGCAGCCGGACTAGCGGGATTTGGAATGAGCAGTTCTTC. This gives the protein CASSRTSGIWNEQFF.

The chain recombines TRBV9 with TRBJ2-7, with 8 bases that match TRBD1. Germline values: CDR1 SGDLS, CDR2 YYNGEE. CDR3 length: 13 amino acids. V lost 4 bases and J lost 5; bases outside the gene matches: 5. CDR3 in amino acids: CASSLRTGNEQYF. The CDR3 DNA reads TGTGCCAGCAGCCTCAGGACAGGGAACGAGCAGTACTTC.

The rearrangement links TRBV6-1 to TRBJ2-5, with 8 bases aligning to TRBD2. The end of the DNA aligns better with TRBJ2-7, so the J call may be wrong. Germline V CDR1 and CDR2: MNHNS, SASEGT. The CDR3 contains 14 residues. CDR3 DNA: TGTGCCAGCAGCCGACTAGCGTGGACCTACGAGCAGTACTTC. The encoded protein is CASSRLAWTYEQYF.